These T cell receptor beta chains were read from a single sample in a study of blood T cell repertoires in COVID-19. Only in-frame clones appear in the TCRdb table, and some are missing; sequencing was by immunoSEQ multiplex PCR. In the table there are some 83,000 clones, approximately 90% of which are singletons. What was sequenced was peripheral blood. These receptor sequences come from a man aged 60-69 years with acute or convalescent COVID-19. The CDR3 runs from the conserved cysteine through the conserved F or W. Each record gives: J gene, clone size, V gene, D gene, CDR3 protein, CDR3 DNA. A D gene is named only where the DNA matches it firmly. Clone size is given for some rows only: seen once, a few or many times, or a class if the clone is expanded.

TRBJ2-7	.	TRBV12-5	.	CASGPTGQLVNEQYF	TGTGCTAGTGGTCCTACAGGACAGTTAGTGAACGAGCAGTACTTC
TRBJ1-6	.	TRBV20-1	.	CSASFGTWSPLHF	TGCAGTGCTAGTTTCGGGACTTGGTCACCCCTCCACTTT
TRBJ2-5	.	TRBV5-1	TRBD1	CASSSGTGRETQYF	TGCGCCAGCAGCTCCGGGACAGGGCGGGAGACCCAGTACTTC
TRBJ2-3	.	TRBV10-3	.	CAISESAFTDTQYF	TGTGCCATCAGTGAGTCGGCTTTCACAGATACGCAGTATTTT
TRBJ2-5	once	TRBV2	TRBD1	CASRPRQGWETQYF	TGTGCCAGCAGGCCCCGACAGGGGTGGGAGACCCAGTACTTC
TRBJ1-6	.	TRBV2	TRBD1	CASSVKGAGNSPLHF	TGTGCCAGCAGTGTTAAGGGGGCAGGTAATTCACCCCTCCACTTT
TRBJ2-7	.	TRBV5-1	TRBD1	CASSLGTRDRPYEQYF	TGCGCCAGCAGCTTGGGGACCCGGGACAGGCCCTACGAGCAGTACTTC
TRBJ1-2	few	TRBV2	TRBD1	CASRPGQGYGYTF	TGTGCCAGCAGACCGGGACAGGGCTATGGCTACACCTTC
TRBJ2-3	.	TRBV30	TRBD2	CAWRGTSGGTDTQYF	TGTGCCTGGAGAGGGACTAGCGGGGGGACAGATACGCAGTATTTT
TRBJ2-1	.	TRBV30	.	CAWSGGPEYNEQFF	TGTGCCTGGAGTGGGGGGCCGGAATACAATGAGCAGTTCTTC
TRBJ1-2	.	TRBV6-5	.	CASRAGVNYGYTF	TGTGCCAGCAGGGCGGGAGTAAACTATGGCTACACCTTC
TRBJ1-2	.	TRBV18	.	CASSRTIDNYGYTF	TGTGCCAGCTCACGAACTATAGACAACTATGGCTACACCTTC
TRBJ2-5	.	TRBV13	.	CASANPSGLDQETQYF	TGTGCCAGCGCTAACCCTTCGGGTCTCGACCAAGAGACCCAGTACTTC
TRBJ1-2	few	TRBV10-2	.	CASSDGQVGGYTF	TGCGCCAGCAGCGATGGACAAGTAGGGGGCTACACCTTC
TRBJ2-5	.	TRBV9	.	CASSAIGSGSETQYF	TGTGCCAGCAGCGCTATCGGGTCGGGGTCAGAGACCCAGTACTTC
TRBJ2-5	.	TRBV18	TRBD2	CASSPKTSGGTFQETQYF	TGTGCCAGCTCACCGAAGACTAGCGGGGGGACCTTTCAAGAGACCCAGTACTTC
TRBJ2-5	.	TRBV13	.	CASRERGTETQYF	TGTGCCAGCAGGGAACGGGGAACGGAGACCCAGTACTTC
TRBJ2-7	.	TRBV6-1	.	CASSENARWYEQYF	TGTGCCAGCAGTGAAAACGCCAGGTGGTACGAGCAGTACTTC
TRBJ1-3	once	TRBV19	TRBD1	CASSTGQGNTIYF	TGTGCCAGTAGTACGGGACAGGGAAACACCATATATTTT
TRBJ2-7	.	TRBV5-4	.	CASSSGLNRGEQYF	TGTGCCAGCAGCTCCGGACTAAATCGGGGGGAGCAGTACTTC
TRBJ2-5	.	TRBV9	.	CASSPPGASGKETQYF	TGTGCCAGCAGCCCCCCGGGGGCTAGCGGCAAAGAGACCCAGTACTTC
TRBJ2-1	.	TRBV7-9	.	CASRSFGVIEYNEQFF	TGTGCCAGCCGCTCTTTCGGAGTGATAGAGTACAATGAGCAGTTCTTC
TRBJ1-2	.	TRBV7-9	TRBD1	CASSRNTGQGNGYTF	TGTGCCAGCAGCCGAAACACGGGACAGGGGAATGGCTACACCTTC
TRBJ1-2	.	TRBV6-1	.	CASSGTYQGINYGYTF	TGTGCCAGCAGTGGAACATATCAGGGAATTAACTATGGCTACACCTTC
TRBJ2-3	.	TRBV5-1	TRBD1	CASSRTGLTDTQYF	TGCGCCAGCAGCCGGACAGGGTTGACAGATACGCAGTATTTT
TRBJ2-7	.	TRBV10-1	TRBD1	CASSESGGNEQYF	TGCGCCAGCAGTGAGTCAGGGGGCAACGAGCAGTACTTC
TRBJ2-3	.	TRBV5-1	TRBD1	CASSLRTGSIYTDTQYF	TGCGCCAGCAGCTTGCGGACAGGGTCGATCTACACAGATACGCAGTATTTT
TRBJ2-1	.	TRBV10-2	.	CASSFRDSAINEQFF	TGCGCCAGCAGTTTCCGGGACTCAGCCATCAATGAGCAGTTCTTC
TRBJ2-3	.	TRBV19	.	CASTKGVTSTDTQYF	TGTGCCAGTACGAAGGGGGTGACTAGCACAGATACGCAGTATTTT
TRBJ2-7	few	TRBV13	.	CASSLGSGQRINEQYF	TGTGCCAGCAGCTTAGGCTCTGGACAGCGGATTAACGAGCAGTACTTC
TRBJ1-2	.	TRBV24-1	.	CATSESRDWEGYTF	TGTGCCACCAGTGAATCCAGGGACTGGGAGGGCTACACCTTC
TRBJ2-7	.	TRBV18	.	CASSPGQNYEQYF	TGTGCCAGCTCACCAGGGCAGAACTACGAGCAGTACTTC
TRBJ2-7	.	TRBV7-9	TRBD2	CASSPRRGTYEQYF	TGTGCCAGCAGCCCGAGGCGGGGGACCTACGAGCAGTACTTC